The 29 T cell receptor beta chains below come from one sample, sequenced in a study of T cell responses to AZD1222 COVID-19 vaccine (dated by TCRdb to the early 2020s). The sample's time point, from its label and the paper: baseline before first vaccination. Libraries came from the immunoSEQ multiplex PCR assay. This immuneACCESS table, as held by TCRdb, lists in-frame sequences with V and J called but not all clones. Of the missing ones, under half trace to an unresolved V gene in checked studies; the others have no known cause. Across this sample there are over 150,000 clones, with 70% to 90% seen only once. The ten largest clones capture 6.1% of the sample. The specimen was peripheral blood, collected on day 0 of AZD1222 vaccination. The receptors were sampled from an adult in good health.

The DNA for the CDR3 is TGTGCCAGCAGTACCACGGGGGGACACACAGATACGCAGTATTTT. This codes for CASSTTGGHTDTQYF. The V call is TRBV28, the J call TRBJ2-3; D possibly corresponds to TRBD2 (7 bases). Germline V gene data show CDR1 as MDHEN and CDR2 as SYDVKM. The V and J ends lost 5 bases and 2 bases respectively, with 14 bases between them. This CDR3 region has 15 residues.

This clone was found a few times. The J gene is TRBJ1-2, the V gene TRBV3-1 (or the pseudogene TRBV3-2); 7 bases are a match to TRBD1. The V and J ends lost 3 bases and 4 bases, in that order; junction bases with no gene match: 5. This CDR3 has 14 residues. Per the germline V gene, CDR1 is LGHDT and CDR2 is YNNKEL (reference sequence). The CDR3 DNA is TGTGCCAGCAGCCACAACAGGGGAAGCTATGGCTACACCTTC. This translates into CASSHNRGSYGYTF.

This rearrangement joins TRBV18 to TRBJ1-2, with 9 nucleotides matching TRBD1. CDR3 length: 14 residues. After removal of 5 bases from V and 7 bases from J, the junction contained 8 bases not matched to a gene. Germline V gene lookup returns CDR1 KGHSH and CDR2 LQKENI. CDR3 DNA sequence: TGTGCCAGCTCAAGGGGACAGGGTGAGGCTGGCTACACCTTC. Its protein product is CASSRGQGEAGYTF. The full variable domain, its missing parts supplied by reference TRBV18 and TRBJ1-2, is NAGVMQNPRHLVRRRGQEARLRCSPMKGHSHVYWYRQLPEEGLKFMVYLQKENIIDESGMPKERFSAEFPKEGPSILRIQQVVRGDSAAYFCASSRGQGEAGYTFGSGTRLTVV.

The V gene is TRBV30, the J gene TRBJ2-2; 10 bases map to TRBD2. The V and J ends lost 6 bases and 8 bases, in that order; junction bases with no gene match: 12. CDR3 length: 15 residues. CDR1 and CDR2 (germline): GTSNPN, SVGIG (reference sequence). This CDR3 reads CACPSTSGTRGELFF. For the CDR3, the DNA is TGTGCCTGCCCGAGTACTAGCGGGACCAGAGGGGAGCTGTTTTTT.

J is TRBJ2-5 and V is TRBV19; D call uncertain. Trimming shortened V by 3 bases and J by 5 bases, and 19 bases separated the two germline ends. Germline lookup yields CDR1 LNHDA and CDR2 SQIVND (reference sequence). There are 16 residues in the CDR3. The CDR3 nucleotides read TGTGCCAGTAGTATCCCCGGCGGTAGCATGGGGGAGACCCAGTACTTC. It yields the protein CASSIPGGSMGETQYF.

The rearrangement uses TRBV7-9 and TRBJ1-2; no firm D call. Trimming left V 5 bases short and J 4 bases short, with 11 bases between. Germline V lookup: CDR1 SEHNR, CDR2 FQNEAQ (reference sequence). The CDR3 loop spans 13 amino acids. The DNA for the CDR3 is TGTGCCAGCAGCCTTACAGAGTTCTATGGCTACACCTTC. This sequence encodes CASSLTEFYGYTF.

The V and J genes are TRBV5-6 and TRBJ1-2; D remains ambiguous. Looked up from germline, CDR1 is SGHDT and CDR2 is YYEEEE. The CDR3 contains 14 residues. Trimming pared 0 bases from V and 8 bases from J, leaving 14 bases between. The CDR3 bases are TGTGCCAGCAGCTTGGAAATGCATGGCTACGGCTACACCTTC. It codes for CASSLEMHGYGYTF.

The chain recombines TRBV10-3 with TRBJ2-2; perhaps TRBD2 as D (7 bases). Germline CDR1 reads ENHRY; CDR2 reads SYGVKD. This CDR3 region has 16 residues. Trimming removed 6 bases from V and 0 bases from J, with 14 bases in between. CDR3 region: CAIRGASGANTGELFF. The CDR3 DNA reads as TGTGCCATCAGGGGGGCTAGCGGCGCGAACACCGGGGAGCTGTTTTTT.

The rearrangement uses TRBV28 and TRBJ2-7; TRBD2 agrees at 8 bases. This CDR3 is 15 amino acids long. CDR1 is MDHEN, CDR2 SYDVKM, per germline. Trimming cost V 4 bases and J 3 bases; bases outside gene matches: 8. In DNA form, the CDR3 reads TGTGCCAGCAGTTCCCCAACTAGCGGAAGCTACGAGCAGTACTTC. Translated: CASSSPTSGSYEQYF. The whole variable domain, filled in from reference TRBV28 and TRBJ2-7, reads DVKVTQSSRYLVKRTGEKVFLECVQDMDHENMFWYRQDPGLGLRLIYFSYDVKMKEKGDIPEGYSVSREKKERFSLILESASTNQTSMYLCASSSPTSGSYEQYFGPGTRLTVT.

V usage is TRBV5-6 and J usage is TRBJ1-2; maybe TRBD1 (6 bases). Germline CDR1 SGHDT, CDR2 YYEEEE. There are 15 residues in the CDR3. Deletions cut 1 base from V and 4 bases from J, with 14 bases between. CDR3: CASSLRGALTYGYTF. CDR3 DNA: TGTGCCAGCAGCTTGCGGGGGGCACTCACCTATGGCTACACCTTC.

The genes are TRBV28 and TRBJ2-2; perhaps TRBD1 as D (5 bases). The V and J ends lost 4 bases and 9 bases respectively, with 12 bases between them. The CDR3 has 13 amino acids. CDR1 is MDHEN, CDR2 SYDVKM, per germline. CDR3 sequence (DNA): TGTGCCAGCAGTTCTCAGGGCGGAAGGGAGCTGTTTTTT. Translated, it gives CASSSQGGRELFF.

The J gene is TRBJ2-5, the V gene TRBV3-1 (or the pseudogene TRBV3-2); 10 bases line up with TRBD2. V lost 1 base, J lost 4 bases, and 12 bases stayed unmatched. The CDR3 is 18 residues long. Germline loops: CDR1 LGHDT, CDR2 YNNKEL (reference sequence). CDR3 in amino acids: CASSQGRLAGVTAETQYF. The CDR3 region has the DNA TGTGCCAGCAGCCAAGGTAGGCTAGCGGGAGTAACGGCAGAGACCCAGTACTTC.

The V and J genes are TRBV4-2 and TRBJ2-2, with 11 bases matching TRBD2. The CDR3 sequence is 15 residues long. Germline trimming cut 5 bases from V and 6 bases from J; bases unmatched to any gene: 5. Germline V gene lookup returns CDR1 LGHNA and CDR2 YNFKEQ. The chain's CDR3 is CASSVAGGPAGELFF. CDR3 nucleotides: TGTGCCAGCAGCGTAGCGGGGGGGCCGGCCGGGGAGCTGTTTTTT.

V is TRBV18 and J is TRBJ2-3; D perhaps matches TRBD2 (6 bases). CDR1 KGHSH and CDR2 LQKENI come from the germline V gene. V was cut by 2 bases and J by 2 bases, with 11 bases left in between. This CDR3 is built from 15 residues. CDR3 loop: CASSPALAYTDTQYF. For the CDR3, the DNA is TGTGCCAGCTCACCAGCACTAGCTTACACAGATACGCAGTATTTT. Full variable domain (outside the CDR3, taken from reference TRBV18 and TRBJ2-3): NAGVMQNPRHLVRRRGQEARLRCSPMKGHSHVYWYRQLPEEGLKFMVYLQKENIIDESGMPKERFSAEFPKEGPSILRIQQVVRGDSAAYFCASSPALAYTDTQYFGPGTRLTVL.

The rearrangement uses TRBV28 and TRBJ1-6; TRBD1 matches 11 bases. Germline V lookup: CDR1 MDHEN, CDR2 SYDVKM. V shed 5 bases, J shed 7 bases, and the junction held 4 bases outside the gene matches. This CDR3 has 15 residues. The CDR3: CASSPRDRGNSPLHF. CDR3 nucleotides: TGTGCCAGCAGTCCTCGGGACAGGGGGAATTCACCCCTCCACTTT.

The genes are TRBV6-6 and TRBJ1-1; possibly TRBD1 for D (5 bases). CDR1 MNHNY and CDR2 SVGAGI come from the germline V gene (reference sequence). The length of the CDR3 is 14 residues. Trimming removed 0 bases from V and 7 bases from J, with 12 bases in between. The chain's CDR3 is CASSYSRGQSEAFF. CDR3 bases: TGTGCCAGCAGTTACTCGAGGGGCCAGAGTGAAGCTTTCTTT.

The V and J genes are TRBV19 and TRBJ1-5, with 7 bases matching TRBD1. The germline gives CDR1 LNHDA, CDR2 SQIVND (reference sequence). The CDR3 has 12 residues. This CDR3 reads CASRGERQPQHF. The CDR3 DNA follows: TGTGCGAGCAGGGGGGAACGTCAGCCCCAGCATTTT.

CDR3 sequence: CASSSQGGTITDTQYF. CDR3 bases: TGCGCCAGCAGCTCCCAGGGGGGGACTATCACAGATACGCAGTATTTT. The chain couples TRBV5-1 to TRBJ2-3; D possibly matches TRBD1 or TRBD2 (7 bases each). The CDR3 has 16 amino acids. Trimming removed 3 bases from V and 2 bases from J, with 16 bases in between. Germline CDR1 and CDR2: SGHRS and YFSETQ.

V is TRBV6-5 and J is TRBJ1-1; no clear D gene. V was shortened by 6 bases and J by 2 bases, with 10 bases between the two germline ends. CDR1 is MNHEY, CDR2 SVGAGI, per germline. The CDR3 consists of 13 residues. CDR3 nucleotide sequence: TGTGCCAGCAGCTTAAGACATAACACTGAAGCTTTCTTT. Encoded protein: CASSLRHNTEAFF.

The chain has TRBV5-1 and TRBJ1-2, with a tentative D call TRBD1 (5 bases). Between the trimmed V and J ends, which lost 4 bases and 8 bases, there was a span of 18 bases. The CDR3 length is 14 residues. Germline V gene lookup returns CDR1 SGHRS and CDR2 YFSETQ. CDR3 bases: TGCGCCAGCAGCCCGGGGCAGGGTGCTAGCGGCTACACCTTC. Translated: CASSPGQGASGYTF.

This clone was seen a single time. The junction departs from germline at one end; a sequencing error may be responsible. This chain uses TRBV6-5 with TRBJ1-6, with D possibly TRBD1 on 5 matching bases. The CDR3 consists of 14 residues. Germline V gene sequence: CDR1 MNHEY, CDR2 SVGAGI. Here the CDR3 DNA reads TGTGCTAGCAGTAGGGGCAACTATAATTCACCCCTCCACTTT. It is translated as CASSRGNYNSPLHF.

This clone was detected a few times. The chain has TRBV10-3 and TRBJ2-7; D possibly uses TRBD1 or TRBD2 (7 bases each). Germline V lookup: CDR1 ENHRY, CDR2 SYGVKD. The CDR3 spans 15 residues. Between the trimmed V and J ends, which lost 2 bases and 2 bases, there was a span of 13 bases. For the CDR3, the DNA is TGTGCCATCAGTGAGCCCCAGGGGGGGACCTACGAGCAGTACTTC. Translation: CAISEPQGGTYEQYF.

The chain is built from TRBV2 and TRBJ1-5; 9 nucleotides match TRBD1. V shed 4 bases, J shed 6 bases, and the junction held 4 bases outside the gene matches. Germline V gives CDR1 SNHLY, CDR2 FYNNEI. The CDR3 spans 14 residues. CDR3 protein: CASSADRGGQPQHF. The DNA for the CDR3 is TGTGCCAGCAGTGCCGACAGGGGGGGTCAGCCCCAGCATTTT.

The chain links TRBV24-1 to TRBJ2-7; D perhaps matches TRBD2 (6 bases). The V and J ends lost 5 bases and 4 bases respectively, with 20 bases between them. CDR1 and CDR2 (germline): KGHDR, SFDVKD. The CDR3 is made up of 16 amino acids. The CDR3 loop is CATSGTTGLQPYEQYF. CDR3 nucleotides: TGTGCCACCAGTGGCACCACGGGACTCCAGCCGTACGAGCAGTACTTC.

This sequence joins TRBV3-1 (or the pseudogene TRBV3-2) and TRBJ1-2; tentatively, D is TRBD1 (6 bases). This CDR3 is 13 amino acids long. V lost 2 bases to trimming and J lost 8 bases, with 12 bases between them. From germline, CDR1 is LGHDT and CDR2 YNNKEL (reference sequence). In DNA, the CDR3 is TGTGCCAGCAGCCAAAAGGGGGTGGGAGGCTACACCTTC. It encodes CASSQKGVGGYTF.

The CDR3 DNA sequence: TGCGCCAGCAGCTTGGGTGGGTTCGGCACAGATACGCAGTATTTT. It translates to CASSLGGFGTDTQYF. The gene calls are TRBV5-1 and TRBJ2-3; no firm D call. Germline V gene lookup returns CDR1 SGHRS and CDR2 YFSETQ. This CDR3 has 15 residues. The V end lost 0 bases, the J end lost 1 base, and 9 bases lay between the germline ends.

This chain uses TRBV13 with TRBJ2-5; tentatively, D is TRBD1 (5 bases). Germline CDR1 reads PRHDT; CDR2 reads FYEKMQ (reference sequence). Between the trimmed V and J ends, which lost 2 bases and 5 bases, there was a span of 6 bases. The CDR3 runs 12 residues. The CDR3 DNA follows: TGTGCCAGCAGCTTAAACAGGGAGACCCAGTACTTC. Translated: CASSLNRETQYF.

The gene calls are TRBV5-4 and TRBJ1-2; 7 bases map to TRBD1. Germline trimming cut 4 bases from V and 5 bases from J; bases unmatched to any gene: 8. The germline CDR1 and CDR2 sequences are SGHNT and YYREEE (reference sequence). The CDR3 has 14 amino acids. The CDR3: CASSLTGTVYGYTF. CDR3 nucleotides: TGTGCCAGCAGCCTGACCGGGACAGTATATGGCTACACCTTC.

The chain carries TRBV6-5 and TRBJ1-2, with D tentatively TRBD1 (5 bases). V lost 4 bases to trimming and J lost 4 bases, with 13 bases between them. Germline V gene data show CDR1 as MNHEY and CDR2 as SVGAGI. The CDR3 has 14 amino acids. CDR3 residues: CASSWRDSRYGYTF. The CDR3 DNA follows: TGTGCCAGCAGTTGGCGGGACTCACGCTATGGCTACACCTTC.